A selection of T cell receptor beta chains follows, all from one sample in a study of control samples from healthy donors and cancer patients. TCRdb's table, derived via immunoSEQ multiplex PCR, lists solely in-frame clones and lacks some. The profile shows 250,000 to 300,000 clones, roughly 82% of them singletons. Specimen: PBMCs. These receptors all stem from a woman aged 60 to 75 with lung cancer. CDR3s include the opening cysteine and the closing phenylalanine or tryptophan. A D gene is named only where the DNA matches it firmly. The size of a clone is reported for some rows only, either as once, few or many, or as a class for expanded clones.

TRBV15	TRBJ1-6	.	.	TGTGCCACCAGCAGAGGTGGGGTTTTCTCACCCCTCCACTTT	CATSRGGVFSPLHF
TRBV6-5	TRBJ1-6	.	TRBD1	TGTGCCAGCAGTTACGGGACAGGGCCCGGGTCACCCCTCCACTTT	CASSYGTGPGSPLHF
TRBV30	TRBJ2-7	.	.	TGTGCCTGGAGTAGGTTGACCTCCCGAGGGGGGGAGCAGTACTTC	CAWSRLTSRGGEQYF
TRBV3-1/TRBV3-2	TRBJ2-7	.	.	TGTGCCAGCAGCCGGGACCCACCGAACTACGAGCAGTACTTC	CASSRDPPNYEQYF
TRBV12-3/TRBV12-4	TRBJ2-7	.	.	TGTGCCAGCAGTCAAACTCTGACAGCGAGGCAGTACTTC	CASSQTLTARQYF
TRBV18	TRBJ2-7	.	TRBD1	TGTGCCAGCTCACTTACAGGGGACGAGCAGTACTTC	CASSLTGDEQYF
TRBV28	TRBJ1-2	few	.	TGTGCCAGCAGTTTATCGGCCCCTCAGGGGTGGGGTTATGGCTACACCTTC	CASSLSAPQGWGYGYTF
TRBV7-6	TRBJ1-4	few	.	TGTGCCAGCAGCTCCCTCCCCCCCACAGGACTATCAACTAATGAAAAACTGTTTTTT	CASSSLPPTGLSTNEKLFF
TRBV3-1/TRBV3-2	TRBJ2-2	.	.	TGTGCCAGCAGCCAAGTCCAGAACACCGGGGAGCTGTTTTTT	CASSQVQNTGELFF
TRBV5-1	TRBJ2-5	.	TRBD2	TGCGCCAGCAGCTTGGATACTAGCGGGAGAGGAGAGACCCAGTACTTC	CASSLDTSGRGETQYF
TRBV3-1/TRBV3-2	TRBJ2-1	.	TRBD2	TGTGCCAGCAGCCCCAGCGGGGTCTACAATGAGCAGTTCTTC	CASSPSGVYNEQFF
TRBV7-9	TRBJ1-1	.	.	TGTGCCAGCAGCCCCCAGAGTTTTCCCGAAGAAGCTTTCTTT	CASSPQSFPEEAFF